This TCR beta chain was recovered during a study of blood T cells in healthy people across ages. Primers used in a second PCR of roughly 6 to 12 cycles were a sample-barcoded 5' primer and a J-beta primer mix. A 12-random-nucleotide template-switch adaptor tagged each cDNA molecule. TCRdb redid the calling of the 5' RACE reads with MiXCR, one entry per CDR3 protein. The repertoire holds roughly 1,300,000 distinct CDR3 sequences, around 59% seen once, with 6.5% to 8.5% in the top ten. Study conclusions and caveats: Getting older went along with TCR beta diversity per million T cells dropping roughly linearly.

Germline CDR1 is ENHRY and CDR2 is SYGVKD. The CDR3 loop spans 16 amino acids. V was cut by 4 bases and J by 0 bases, with 15 bases left in between. With regard to this clonotype: Antigen specificity is unknown.

Material: blood. The J gene is TRBJ1-1, the V gene TRBV10-3; D might be TRBD1 (6 bases). This clonotype originated in a young man in good health. The chain's CDR3 is CAISGFVGHMNTEAFF. For the CDR3, the DNA is TGTGCCATCAGTGGCTTTGTGGGACACATGAACACTGAAGCTTTCTTT.